The clone carrying this T cell receptor (beta chain) is categorized as medium-sized (0.01 to 0.1%). Source study methods: Estimated nucleated cell counts came from reference gene primer amplification. Data came from immunoSEQ multiplex PCR; TCRdb stores just in-frame clones and leaves some out. V, J and clone size reflect that table, while D and trimming were determined from the DNA. The data show 200,000 to 250,000 clones, roughly 88% seen once. These data originate in a study of blood T cell repertoires in COVID-19. Looking at the study overall: Sites in the United States, Italy and Spain provided acute and convalescent COVID-19 samples. Nucleic acid was either cDNA or gDNA, and it came from T cells, B-cell-depleted T cells, or PBMCs.

Trimming removed 2 bases from V and 3 bases from J, with 13 bases in between. This CDR3 is 16 amino acids long. The sample was peripheral blood. The V call is TRBV23-1, the J call TRBJ1-4; possible D gene TRBD1, 6 bases. TRBV23-1 is an open reading frame whose function is uncertain. The sequence was collected from a woman between 35 and 50 years old who had recovered from COVID-19. CDR3: CASSQRSQGSNEKLFF. CDR3 nucleotide sequence: TGCGCCAGCAGTCAACGTTCGCAGGGGTCTAATGAAAAACTGTTTTTT.